The subject of this entry is one T cell receptor (beta chain). What it recognizes is unknown. The TCR cDNA carried a universal primer site and UMIs from 5'RACE template switching. MiXCR, applied by TCRdb to the 5' RACE reads, yields one record per CDR3 protein. Found here are 500,000 to 650,000 distinct CDR3 sequences, 17% of them singletons; the top ten hold about 18%. This record belongs to a study of T cells after yellow fever vaccination. As for the study in general: Any fraction with a low cell number was prepared using SMART-Seq v4 Ultra Low Input.

The V end was cut by 0 bases, the J end by 2 bases, with 8 bases between. This CDR3 spans 15 amino acids. Findings of the study overall: Re-detected after boosting: most primary clones, 96% of CD4 and 88% of CD8.

The sequences come from PBMCs, collected about 5 days after the first yellow fever vaccination. The genes are TRBV12-3 or TRBV12-4 and TRBJ1-3; D is unresolved. The source is a man younger than 35 who received the YFV17D yellow fever vaccine. CDR3 protein: CASSLAPGAGNTIYF. The CDR3 nucleotides read TGTGCCAGCAGTTTAGCGCCCGGGGCTGGAAACACCATATATTTT.